The 29 T cell receptor beta chains listed next were all sequenced from one sample in a study of shared clonotypes between healthy human individuals (dated by TCRdb to about 2020). Library preparation was by the immunoSEQ multiplex PCR assay. Sourced from immuneACCESS, this table was stored by TCRdb with only in-frame sequences that have V and J called. A share of the clones is absent; for the studies checked, an unresolved V gene accounts for under half, and the remainder has no known explanation. Recorded for this sample are over 2 million clones; about 95% of them occurred a single time. 1% to 1.3% of the sample is taken by the ten largest. For the CD8 naive samples, CD45RO-negative cells were positively selected for CCR7, yielding a CD45RA+CCR7+ population from which TemRA cells were excluded. The specimen sequenced was naive CD8+ T cells sorted from blood. The cell subset or site label, read with the paper, signifies: CD45RA+CCR7+. Receptor source: a man aged 18 to 29 in good health.

The V call is TRBV14, the J call TRBJ1-2; D is perhaps TRBD1 (6 bases). The germline V and J ends were trimmed by 4 bases and 6 bases, with 12 bases remaining between them. Germline CDR1 reads SGHDN; CDR2 reads FVKESK. The CDR3 extends over 13 amino acids. CDR3 sequence reads: CASSPWAGDGYTF. The CDR3 DNA reads as TGTGCCAGCAGCCCCTGGGCAGGGGATGGCTACACCTTC.

This chain joins TRBV19 and TRBJ1-6; 7 bases are a match to TRBD1. The ends lost 5 bases at V and 9 bases at J; junction bases unmatched: 13. Germline V gene lookup returns CDR1 LNHDA and CDR2 SQIVND (reference sequence). This CDR3 comprises 16 residues. CDR3 nucleotide sequence: TGTGCCAGTAGTCCCTTCACAGGGGAAGCGAGTTCACCCCTCCACTTT. It codes for CASSPFTGEASSPLHF.

The chain combines TRBV28 with TRBJ1-4; TRBD1 matches 9 bases. CDR1 is MDHEN, CDR2 SYDVKM, per germline. The V segment lost 5 bases and the J segment 7 bases; nucleotides outside the gene matches: 5. This CDR3 spans 14 amino acids. CDR3 sequence reads: CASSPLDRGEKLFF. The CDR3 nucleotides read TGTGCCAGCAGTCCATTGGACAGGGGTGAAAAACTGTTTTTT. Based on the CDR3 plus reference TRBV28 and TRBJ1-4, the full variable domain is DVKVTQSSRYLVKRTGEKVFLECVQDMDHENMFWYRQDPGLGLRLIYFSYDVKMKEKGDIPEGYSVSREKKERFSLILESASTNQTSMYLCASSPLDRGEKLFFGSGTQLSVL.

This clone appeared a single time. CDR3: CASSADFTYNEQFF. CDR3 in DNA: TGTGCCAGCAGCGCGGACTTTACCTACAATGAGCAGTTCTTC. The chain links TRBV9 to TRBJ2-1; D is perhaps TRBD2 (5 bases). The CDR3 extends over 14 amino acids. The germline gives CDR1 SGDLS, CDR2 YYNGEE. Trimming removed 3 bases at V and 2 bases at J, with 9 bases between.

V gene TRBV9 combines with J gene TRBJ2-7, with 10 bases that match TRBD2. J lost 0 bases, V lost 3 bases, and 3 bases had no gene match. The CDR3 runs 15 residues. Germline loops: CDR1 SGDLS, CDR2 YYNGEE. This CDR3 is CASSEGLANSYEQYF. DNA of the CDR3: TGTGCCAGCAGCGAGGGACTAGCGAACTCCTACGAGCAGTACTTC.

This clone was seen only once. The V gene is TRBV7-8, the J gene TRBJ2-1; unclear D gene. This CDR3 contains 15 residues. Looked up from germline, CDR1 is SGHVS and CDR2 is FQNEAQ. V lost 1 base and J 4 bases, leaving 11 bases between the germline ends. The CDR3 is CASSLELPRYNEQFF. The CDR3 region has the DNA TGTGCCAGCAGCTTAGAACTACCACGTTACAATGAGCAGTTCTTC.

The chain joins TRBV10-1 to TRBJ2-7; perhaps TRBD2 as D (6 bases). Germline assignment: CDR1 WNHNN and CDR2 SYGVQD (reference sequence). The CDR3 is 13 amino acids. Trimming left V 4 bases short and J 2 bases short, with 9 bases between. The CDR3 here is CASSAGEAYEQYF. Here the CDR3 DNA reads TGCGCCAGCAGTGCCGGGGAGGCCTACGAGCAGTACTTC.

The chain recombines TRBV7-9 with TRBJ2-3, with 9 bases that match TRBD2. V trimming: 5 bases; J trimming: 4 bases; junction bases outside the gene matches: 10. The CDR3 is 16 amino acids. Per the germline V gene, CDR1 is SEHNR and CDR2 is FQNEAQ (reference sequence). For the CDR3, the DNA is TGTGCCAGCAGCCCATTAGCGGGAGTAGAGGCAGATACGCAGTATTTT. It specifies CASSPLAGVEADTQYF.

This clone was recorded once. The V and J genes are TRBV9 and TRBJ1-1, with a possible D match to TRBD1 (6 bases). Germline V gene lookup returns CDR1 SGDLS and CDR2 YYNGEE. Trimming cost V 0 bases and J 1 base, with 16 bases left between them. The CDR3 has 17 amino acids. The CDR3 sequence is CASSVVTGRGGNTEAFF. Here the CDR3 DNA reads TGTGCCAGCAGCGTAGTTACAGGGAGAGGTGGGAACACTGAAGCTTTCTTT.

This clone was observed a handful of times. The chain uses TRBV7-6 and TRBJ1-2, with D maybe TRBD1 (6 bases). The CDR3 spans 12 residues. Germline lookup yields CDR1 SGHVS and CDR2 FNYEAQ. Trimming took off 5 bases at V and 3 bases at J, with 7 bases between the two ends. The CDR3 is CASSRQDYGYTF. The CDR3 DNA follows: TGTGCCAGCAGCCGACAGGACTATGGCTACACCTTC.

V gene TRBV27 combines with J gene TRBJ2-2; D call uncertain. CDR3 length equals 12 residues. Germline V lookup: CDR1 MNHEY, CDR2 SMNVEV (reference sequence). With 6 bases removed from V and 6 bases from J, the gap between germline ends came to 8 bases. The CDR3 protein is CASRSRAGELFF. Written as DNA, the CDR3 is TGTGCCAGCAGGAGTAGGGCCGGGGAGCTGTTTTTT.

DNA of the CDR3: TGTGCCAGCAGCCTACAGGGGCTCCAAGAGACCCAGTACTTC. As protein: CASSLQGLQETQYF. The chain carries TRBV28 and TRBJ2-5; TRBD1 matches 7 bases. With V trimmed by 6 bases and J by 1 base, 5 bases remained unmatched. Germline loops: CDR1 MDHEN, CDR2 SYDVKM. This CDR3 comprises 14 residues.

This clone was counted once. V is TRBV12-5 and J is TRBJ1-6; no firm D call. This CDR3 region has 17 residues. Germline-derived CDR1 and CDR2 are LGHNT and FRNRAP. V was clipped by 1 base and J by 0 bases, with 10 bases between them. CDR3 residues: CASGLDRQSSYNSPLHF. CDR3 DNA: TGTGCTAGTGGTTTGGATAGGCAGAGCTCCTATAATTCACCCCTCCACTTT. Full variable domain (rest looked up from reference TRBV12-5 and TRBJ1-6): DARVTQTPRHKVTEMGQEVTMRCQPILGHNTVFWYRQTMMQGLELLAYFRNRAPLDDSGMPKDRFSAEMPDATLATLKIQPSEPRDSAVYFCASGLDRQSSYNSPLHFGNGTRLTVT.

This chain uses TRBV29-1 with TRBJ2-5; 12 bases are a match to TRBD2. This CDR3 comprises 15 residues. Germline CDR1 reads SQVTM; CDR2 reads ANQGSEA. V trimming: 5 bases; J trimming: 5 bases; junction bases outside the gene matches: 9. The CDR3 DNA is TGCAGCGTTTGGGGACTAGCGGGTCCCGAGGAGACCCAGTACTTC. Its protein is CSVWGLAGPEETQYF.

The chain uses TRBV9 and TRBJ2-7, with unresolved D. This CDR3 contains 15 residues. V shed 1 base and J shed 1 base, with 12 bases lying between them. Germline-derived CDR1 and CDR2 are SGDLS and YYNGEE. The CDR3: CASSVSPDGSYEQYF. The CDR3 region has the DNA TGTGCCAGCAGCGTAAGCCCCGACGGTTCCTACGAGCAGTACTTC.

With regard to this clone: Other DNA sequences in this specimen translate into the identical CDR3. This chain links TRBV27 with TRBJ2-7; D is perhaps TRBD1 or TRBD2 (5 bases each). With 2 bases removed from V and 3 bases from J, the gap between germline ends came to 11 bases. CDR1 is MNHEY, CDR2 SMNVEV, per germline (reference sequence). The CDR3 covers 14 residues. The CDR3 region has the DNA TGTGCCAGCAGTTTAATGGCAGGGAGCTACGAGCAGTACTTC. It specifies CASSLMAGSYEQYF.

Note on this clone: Different DNA sequences within this sample yield the same CDR3. This sequence joins TRBV7-9 and TRBJ2-7; tentative D call: TRBD2 (5 bases). CDR3 size: 13 residues. Trimming removed 2 bases at V and 4 bases at J, with 9 bases between. Germline V lookup: CDR1 SEHNR, CDR2 FQNEAQ (reference sequence). CDR3 sequence (DNA): TGTGCCAGCAGCTTACGCGGGTTTTACGAGCAGTACTTC. Protein sequence: CASSLRGFYEQYF. Together with reference TRBV7-9 and TRBJ2-7, the CDR3 gives the full variable domain: DTGVSQNPRHKITKRGQNVTFRCDPISEHNRLYWYRQTLGQGPEFLTYFQNEAQLEKSRLLSDRFSAERPKGSFSTLEIQRTEQGDSAMYLCASSLRGFYEQYFGPGTRLTVT.

This chain uses TRBV4-3 with TRBJ2-7; D is uncertain. Trimming removed 0 bases at V and 3 bases at J, with 15 bases between. The CDR3 is 16 residues long. Germline V CDR1 and CDR2: LGHNA, YSLEER. CDR3 DNA: TGCGCCAGCAGCCAAGACCAGTCCCCCCCGTTCTACGAGCAGTACTTC. Protein product: CASSQDQSPPFYEQYF.

The V and J genes are TRBV2 and TRBJ1-4, with TRBD1 identical over 7 bases. The CDR3 extends over 13 amino acids. Trimming removed 7 bases from V and 4 bases from J; junction bases left unmatched: 3. Germline CDR1 is SNHLY and CDR2 is FYNNEI. CDR3 sequence: CASKDRNNEKLFF. For the CDR3, the DNA is TGTGCCAGCAAGGACAGGAATAATGAAAAACTGTTTTTT.

The chain is built from TRBV2 and TRBJ2-7; D is perhaps TRBD2 (6 bases). Trimming removed 1 base from V and 3 bases from J, with 19 bases in between. The CDR3 covers 17 residues. CDR1 and CDR2 (germline): SNHLY, FYNNEI. The CDR3 sequence is CASSEGRGGKGIYEQYF. In nucleotides, the CDR3 is TGTGCCAGCAGTGAAGGCCGCGGAGGGAAAGGTATCTACGAGCAGTACTTC.

The chain is built from TRBV27 and TRBJ2-7; TRBD2 matches 8 bases. Germline loops: CDR1 MNHEY, CDR2 SMNVEV (reference sequence). V gave up 7 bases and J gave up 2 bases; unmatched junction bases: 10. The CDR3 spans 15 residues. The CDR3 region is CASMGSSGTTYEQYF. In DNA form, the CDR3 reads TGTGCCAGCATGGGTAGTAGCGGGACCACCTACGAGCAGTACTTC.

The rearrangement joins TRBV4-2 to TRBJ2-7; D remains ambiguous. Deletions cut 4 bases from V and 2 bases from J, with 24 bases between. Germline CDR1 LGHNA, CDR2 YNFKEQ. The CDR3 loop spans 18 amino acids. The CDR3 sequence is CASSPAALVELSPYEQYF. The DNA of the CDR3 is TGTGCCAGCAGCCCAGCTGCGCTCGTGGAACTGTCTCCCTACGAGCAGTACTTC.

The chain has TRBV7-9 and TRBJ2-2; D remains ambiguous. Germline V gene data show CDR1 as SEHNR and CDR2 as FQNEAQ (reference sequence). V was cut by 1 base and J by 4 bases, with 10 bases left in between. The CDR3 extends over 15 amino acids. DNA of the CDR3: TGTGCCAGCAGCTTAGTAGCTTACGGCACCGGGGAGCTGTTTTTT. Protein product: CASSLVAYGTGELFF.

This sequence joins TRBV4-1 and TRBJ1-1; D is undetermined. The CDR3 has 14 residues. The germline gives CDR1 MGHRA, CDR2 YSYEKL. The V end lost 0 bases, the J end lost 8 bases, and 13 bases lay between the germline ends. Here the CDR3 DNA reads TGCGCCAGCAGCCAAGAAAACGCGCCCCCCGAAGCTTTCTTT. Protein: CASSQENAPPEAFF.

This rearrangement joins TRBV12-5 to TRBJ2-2; TRBD2 matches 8 bases. In germline, CDR1 is LGHNT, CDR2 FRNRAP. This CDR3 is built from 17 residues. After removal of 7 bases from V and 8 bases from J, the junction contained 18 bases not matched to a gene. Here the CDR3 DNA reads TGTGCTAGTGCCGCGTCCCCTCAGCGGGAGAGTAAGGGGGAGCTGTTTTTT. Protein product: CASAASPQRESKGELFF.

The chain employs TRBV30 and TRBJ2-3; 9 bases are shared with TRBD2. With V trimmed by 4 bases and J by 6 bases, 2 bases remained unmatched. The CDR3 covers 12 residues. Germline loops: CDR1 GTSNPN, CDR2 SVGIG (reference sequence). Here the CDR3 reads CAWTSGIDTQYF. CDR3 in DNA: TGTGCCTGGACTAGCGGGATTGATACGCAGTATTTT.

The chain has TRBV5-6 and TRBJ2-7; D is possibly TRBD1 (5 bases). This CDR3 spans 12 amino acids. Germline CDR1 reads SGHDT; CDR2 reads YYEEEE. V was pared by 4 bases and J by 6 bases, with 11 bases between. CDR3 nucleotide sequence: TGTGCCAGCAGCCGCGGACACGTCGAGCAGTACTTC. Translation gives CASSRGHVEQYF.

V is TRBV4-1 and J is TRBJ2-7, with D unclear. Germline loops: CDR1 MGHRA, CDR2 YSYEKL. The CDR3 contains 13 residues. Trimming left V 4 bases short and J 6 bases short, with 13 bases between. The CDR3 DNA follows: TGCGCCAGCAGCCTAGGGTTTTTTGGCGAGCAGTACTTC. This encodes CASSLGFFGEQYF.

The chain uses TRBV27 and TRBJ1-6; 7 bases align to TRBD1. This CDR3 region has 17 residues. V lost 2 bases and J lost 0; bases outside the gene matches: 4. Germline V gene data show CDR1 as MNHEY and CDR2 as SMNVEV (reference sequence). The DNA of the CDR3 is TGTGCCAGCAGTTTAAGACAGGGCCGCTCCTATAATTCACCCCTCCACTTT. This codes for CASSLRQGRSYNSPLHF.